The clone carrying this T cell receptor (beta chain) was seen only a few times. The source of the sample is a study of blood T cell repertoires in COVID-19. Whole-study context: The origin of the acute and convalescent COVID-19 samples was the United States, Italy and Spain. PBMCs, B-cell-depleted T cells, or T cells provided the cDNA or gDNA that made up the material.

This CDR3 is built from 13 residues. Between the trimmed V and J ends, which lost 7 bases and 7 bases, there was a span of 16 bases. Germline V CDR1 and CDR2: LNHDA, SQIVND (reference sequence). In the study's own analysis: Amplified reference gene primers provided the basis for estimating nucleated cell counts. Some clones are missing from TCRdb's copy, which holds only in-frame ones; the method was immunoSEQ multiplex PCR. The V and J calls and clone size were taken over from that table, and D and trimming were inferred from the DNA. The sample includes 55,000 to 75,000 clones, about 80% of them seen just once.

The TCR originated in a man in his 70s who had recovered from COVID-19. V usage is TRBV19 and J usage is TRBJ1-2; D is ambiguous. The specimen was peripheral blood. CDR3 DNA sequence: TGTGCCAGTACCGCGATCAGGTTTTCTGGCTACACCTTC. This encodes CASTAIRFSGYTF.